This T cell receptor (beta chain) was profiled in a study of cytomegalovirus exposure and HLA in healthy donors (dated by TCRdb to about 2017). Background on the whole study: An earlier analysis of several hundred of the donors reported approximately 300 Gb of sequence data and 90 million to 120 million unique TCR beta sequences obtained from about 180 million T cells. A later genetic analysis took genome-wide SNP genotypes for about 65% of the 666 donors and used that subset as a discovery cohort. To study patterns of TCR occurrence, a later analysis re-analyzed previously published TCR beta repertoires from under 750 donors and added high-resolution HLA genotyping. Roughly 5 DR-DQ haplotypes were treated as single units for association and clustering because of strong linkage in the cohort. All discovery cohort repertoires had been generated using a single sequencing platform. The later analysis used no new phenotypic data to find candidate immune exposures, relying instead on TCR beta sequences and their occurrence across donors. The study aimed to test whether cataloging public T cell receptors could reveal signatures of past pathogen exposure. Besides the first cohort of some 670 subjects, a separate validation cohort made up of some 110 different subjects was used. To decide whether each TCR beta V gene segment behaved as functional or pseudogenic, an earlier analysis of fewer than 750 of the donors relied on high-throughput TCR beta sequencing. Of the 300 to 500 genotyped donors, 65% to 90% were placed in the genetic ancestry cluster associated with self-reported Caucasian donors. Alongside the repertoire data, information on donor age, sex, ethnicity and CMV serostatus was compiled. Class I and class II HLA loci were covered by the typing at four-digit resolution. The study used immunosequencing to profile the T cell repertoires of 666 subjects and linked those repertoires to cytomegalovirus serostatus. High-throughput TCR immunosequencing, statistical association of individual TCRs with disease status, and machine learning were combined to predict cytomegalovirus infection status. Among a few hundred genotyped donors of the cohort, an average of approximately 240,000 unique TCR beta nucleotide sequences were sequenced per donor, around 20% of them non-productive. Typing coverage varied by locus: about 620-640 donors for A, B, C, DRB1 and DQB1; approximately 500 for DQA1; more than 600 for DPA1; approximately 470 for DPB1. Roughly 300 gigabases of sequencing data and approximately 84 million unique TCR sequences were included in an early release covering several hundred HLA-typed donors.

In regard to this clone: The antigen it recognizes is unknown. Within one base of it there is no much larger clone, and no base qualities were kept.

Study-level results and caveats: An earlier analysis of some 590 of the donors showed that most TCR beta V segments appeared in productive rearrangements either about 87% or about 30% of the time, which broadly matched IMGT annotations. A later analysis found that TCR association rates varied across HLA loci, with DRB1 alleles showing the most associated TCRs and HLA-C alleles the fewest. This cohort had only TCR beta chains sequenced, and the lack of alpha or paired-chain data limited which features could be detected. In vitro tests confirmed that a few of the cytomegalovirus-associated TCR beta chains recognize cytomegalovirus antigens. A group of highly shared sequence variants was considered likely to be a technical artifact of the sequencing pipeline. Compared with equally common non-associated chains, HLA-associated TCR beta chains in a later analysis were more clonally expanded and had lower generation probabilities. Because HLA typing was missing for some donors at each locus, association tests included only the typed subset. A later genetic analysis reported fewer N-insertions in productive TCRs among donors in an Asian-associated ancestry cluster than the roughly 650-donor mean. Because counts were too low, more than 15 rarely observed V segments, including chromosome 9 orphons, were excluded from the earlier analysis of a few hundred of the donors. Linkage disequilibrium might explain the correlated functional status among segregating V segments, but an unknown experimental factor could not be excluded. Presence/absence analyses assumed roughly uniform sequencing depth across donors, an assumption that may not hold. A further reported finding was that TCR beta sequences accurately predicted the HLA-A and HLA-B alleles for most subjects in the first cohort. A total of around 150 TCR beta chains were listed by the study as associated with cytomegalovirus. According to a later analysis, most CMV-associated TCR beta chains appeared to be HLA-restricted, and the HLA associations seemed to be driven largely by CMV exposure. A later analysis associated 15,000 to 20,000 TCR beta sequences with specific HLA alleles at a false discovery rate of 0.05. Most TCR sequences were observed very rarely across donors, whereas some public TCRs were present in many individuals. According to the authors, the approach could potentially be generalized to other disease states and immunological phenotypes. In a later analysis, several top co-occurrence clusters were reported to appear linked to parvovirus B19, influenza, CMV and Epstein-Barr virus. The only immune exposure information available for the cohort was CMV serostatus. In both the original and validation cohorts, the classifier was reported to diagnose cytomegalovirus status with high specificity and sensitivity. When HLA alleles, especially DR and DQ, strongly co-occurred, TCR associations were difficult to assign to individual alleles. V-gene and J-gene trimming of TCR beta chains was associated with a missense DCLRE1C variant in a later genetic analysis, and the association was replicated in an independent cohort. Some IMGT-functional V segments, including TRBV6-2 and TRBV6-3, could not be told apart with the 87-base-pair reads, so those segments were excluded.

The cohort comprised under 700 healthy bone marrow donors. Cohort members were all nominally healthy when sampled, although unrecorded immune exposures were likely present. The donor tested CMV seronegative, placing the donor among the roughly 350 seronegative members of the cohort. Every donor gave a peripheral blood sample, and the peripheral blood mononuclear cells from that sample were used for TCR beta sequencing. The Qiagen DNeasy Blood Extraction Kit was used to extract genomic DNA from the blood cell samples. As encoded in the germline V gene, CDR1 is MDHEN while CDR2 is SYDVKM. V is clipped by 8 bases and J by 0 bases, and the sequence between their germline boundaries is 16 bases long. Measured from the cysteine to the phenylalanine, the CDR3 is 15 residues long. The entry retains the CDR3 DNA only, 45 bases that are in frame from base 1. Library prep was done by the immunoSEQ multiplex PCR assay. A mixture of 60 forward primers for TCR Vbeta segments and 13 reverse primers for TCR Jbeta segments was used in the multiplex PCR. The CDR3 region of rearranged TCR beta genes was amplified from genomic DNA with a multiplex PCR assay. Amplified TCR beta libraries were sequenced as 87-base-pair reads on the Illumina HiSeq System. As for the original processing: In a later analysis, tens of millions of unique TCR beta chains were counted across the 650 to 750 repertoires, and about 10 million of these chains were shared by at least two donors. To remove PCR and sequencing errors, raw reads were error-corrected and collapsed into unique sequences using a nearest-neighbor algorithm that merged closely related sequences. To assign V, D and J gene segments, CDR3 sequences were aligned to IMGT reference sequences. Each retained sequence needed at least a six-nucleotide match to both a V gene segment and a J gene segment. A rearrangement was called productive if the CDR3 had no stop codons and remained in frame with V and J, and every other rearrangement was called non-productive. CDR3 was defined according to IMGT convention as the region running from the second conserved V-encoded cysteine to the conserved J-encoded phenylalanine. The earlier analysis of about 620 of the donors excluded sequences that lacked an unambiguous match to a single V gene segment. In an earlier analysis of more than 500 of the donors, a V segment was called functional when productive rearrangements were above 56.7%, and segregating when the standard deviation between donors exceeded 5%. A statistical classification framework was built to diagnose cytomegalovirus status from the catalog of TCR beta chain sequences. V and J gene assignment, in a later analysis, came from comparing TCR nucleotide sequences with IMGT/GENE-DB human TR gene sequences. A later analysis assigned CDR3 sequences and most-parsimonious VDJ recombination scenarios with the TCRdist pipeline. A later analysis defined each TCR beta chain by its CDR3 amino acid sequence plus V-gene family, and excluded reads lacking a unique V-gene family. As a way to deal with suspected cross-contamination and a sequencing artifact, a later analysis dropped under 600 nucleotide sequences that were highly shared and had low generation probability. In a later analysis, a clonal expansion index for each public chain was calculated from normalized within-repertoire ranks of inferred template counts. In a later analysis, generation probabilities were computed using a VDJ recombination model fitted to out-of-frame rearrangements, and the results were checked against IGoR. Hypergeometric tests were used in a later analysis to score TCR-TCR, TCR-HLA and TCR-CMV co-occurrence, with a repertoire-size bias correction applied to the TCR pairs. In a later analysis, false discovery rates were estimated by permuting HLA or CMV assignments 20 times. A later analysis grouped co-occurring TCRs with DBSCAN, adding TCRdist sequence similarity when clustering within HLA-allele-positive subsets. For co-occurrence clustering, repertoires with fewer than 30,000 or more than 120,000 public chains were excluded, along with about five repertoires with anomalous nucleotide sharing. The table comes from immuneACCESS by way of TCRdb, which keeps in-frame sequences with V and J called. Part of the clones is missing from these tables; in studies checked, under half for an unresolved V gene and the rest for unknown reasons. Clone size and the V and J calls come from that table; the DNA yielded D and trimming. The sample contains 180,000 or so clones, roughly 80% of them found a single time. The top ten constitute about 0.82% of the sample.

This TCR was sampled from a woman aged 18-29 years in good health and CMV-seronegative. Rearrangement joined TRBV28 to TRBJ1-1, with TRBD1 tentatively as D gene (5 bases match). Sequenced material: PBMCs. The sequenced DNA: TGTGCCAGCCTTGGAGGGGCGCTAATGAACACTGAAGCTTTCTTT. This gives the protein CASLGGALMNTEAFF. The CDR3, completed at both ends by the reference TRBV28 and TRBJ1-1 genes, gives the full variable domain DVKVTQSSRYLVKRTGEKVFLECVQDMDHENMFWYRQDPGLGLRLIYFSYDVKMKEKGDIPEGYSVSREKKERFSLILESASTNQTSMYLCASLGGALMNTEAFFGQGTRLTVV.